These 27 T cell receptor beta chains were sequenced from one sample in a study of cytomegalovirus exposure and HLA in healthy donors. With 60 Vbeta and 13 Jbeta primers, the PCR was carried out. TCRdb's table, derived via immunoSEQ multiplex PCR, lists solely in-frame clones and lacks some. The sample contains about 180,000 clones, about three quarters of which appear only once. Sequenced: PBMCs. These receptors came from a man aged 40-49 years in good health and CMV-seronegative.

The chain combines TRBV7-8 with TRBJ2-7, with TRBD1 identical over 7 bases. The CDR3 extends over 14 amino acids. Trimming cost V 4 bases and J 3 bases; bases outside gene matches: 6. Germline CDR1 and CDR2: SGHVS and FQNEAQ. CDR3: CASSWGQRDYEQYF. The CDR3 DNA reads as TGTGCCAGCAGCTGGGGACAGCGTGACTACGAGCAGTACTTC.

The V gene is TRBV4-1, the J gene TRBJ2-1; TRBD1 aligns across 7 bases. The CDR3 consists of 17 residues. The V and J ends lost 1 base and 9 bases, in that order; junction bases with no gene match: 15. Germline values: CDR1 MGHRA, CDR2 YSYEKL. CDR3 bases: TGCGCCAGCAGCCAAGCGCCGGGACAGAGGTCGGCGGGTGAGCAGTTCTTC. Its protein product is CASSQAPGQRSAGEQFF.

V is TRBV5-4 and J is TRBJ2-1; D is perhaps TRBD2 (5 bases). Germline-derived CDR1 and CDR2 are SGHNT and YYREEE (reference sequence). Between the trimmed V and J ends, which lost 3 bases and 1 base, there was a span of 11 bases. The CDR3 contains 15 residues. CDR3 in amino acids: CASSSYGLSYNEQFF. As DNA, the CDR3 is TGTGCCAGCAGCTCATATGGACTTTCCTACAATGAGCAGTTCTTC. Together with reference TRBV5-4 and TRBJ2-1, the CDR3 gives the full variable domain: ETGVTQSPTHLIKTRGQQVTLRCSSQSGHNTVSWYQQALGQGPQFIFQYYREEENGRGNFPPRFSGLQFPNYSSELNVNALELDDSALYLCASSSYGLSYNEQFFGPGTRLTVL.

V and J are TRBV30 and TRBJ2-3; 8 bases align to TRBD2. CDR3 length equals 13 residues. J lost 2 bases, V lost 8 bases, and 6 bases had no gene match. Germline CDR1 GTSNPN, CDR2 SVGIG (reference sequence). This CDR3 is CATSREVTDTQYF. The CDR3 DNA follows: TGTGCCACGTCGCGGGAGGTCACAGATACGCAGTATTTT.

This clone appeared a few times. This chain uses TRBV5-1 with TRBJ2-3, with 12 bases aligning to TRBD1. Germline CDR1 SGHRS, CDR2 YFSETQ. This CDR3 spans 17 amino acids. Unmatched junction bases numbered 8, after V lost 3 bases and J lost 3 bases. DNA for the CDR3: TGCGCCAGCAGCTCCGGGACAGGGGGCGCGGTGACAGATACGCAGTATTTT. Encoded protein: CASSSGTGGAVTDTQYF. Full variable domain (remainder filled in from reference TRBV5-1 and TRBJ2-3): KAGVTQTPRYLIKTRGQQVTLSCSPISGHRSVSWYQQTPGQGLQFLFEYFSETQRNKGNFPGRFSGRQFSNSRSEMNVSTLELGDSALYLCASSSGTGGAVTDTQYFGPGTRLTVL.

The rearrangement links TRBV18 to TRBJ2-3; possible D gene TRBD2, 5 bases. The CDR3 sequence is 14 residues long. CDR1 and CDR2 from the germline V gene are KGHSH and LQKENI. V shed 3 bases and J shed 4 bases, with 11 bases lying between them. For the CDR3, the DNA is TGTGCCAGCTCACCTGGAGGTAATCCAGATACGCAGTATTTT. Translating it yields CASSPGGNPDTQYF.

The CDR3 protein is CASRVGGTDTQYF. CDR3 DNA: TGTGCCAGCAGGGTGGGAGGCACAGATACGCAGTATTTT. The chain is built from TRBV2 and TRBJ2-3; a possible D gene is TRBD2 (5 bases). Germline lookup yields CDR1 SNHLY and CDR2 FYNNEI. The CDR3 sequence is 13 residues long. Trimming cost V 6 bases and J 1 base, with 8 bases left between them.

The genes are TRBV19 and TRBJ2-1; tentatively, D is TRBD1 (5 bases). The CDR3 contains 16 residues. CDR1 and CDR2 (germline): LNHDA, SQIVND (reference sequence). The germline V and J ends were trimmed by 7 bases and 5 bases, with 21 bases remaining between them. The CDR3 loop reads CASKVSWGPDNNEQFF. For the CDR3, the DNA is TGTGCCAGTAAAGTTTCTTGGGGCCCTGATAACAATGAGCAGTTCTTC.

V gene TRBV14 combines with J gene TRBJ2-4; 7 positions agree with TRBD2. From germline, CDR1 is SGHDN and CDR2 FVKESK. V dropped 2 bases and J dropped 1; count of bases not matched to a gene: 5. CDR3 length: 16 residues. The CDR3 is CASSQPSGNAKNIQYF. The CDR3 nucleotides read TGTGCCAGCAGCCAACCCAGCGGGAACGCCAAAAACATTCAGTACTTC.

A single count supports this clone. V usage is TRBV29-1 and J usage is TRBJ2-3; D may be TRBD1 (6 bases). The CDR3 has 15 residues. In germline, CDR1 is SQVTM, CDR2 ANQGSEA. Trimming removed 3 bases at V and 0 bases at J, with 13 bases between. Here the CDR3 reads CSVEGTRKSTDTQYF. CDR3 in DNA: TGCAGCGTTGAGGGGACAAGGAAGAGCACAGATACGCAGTATTTT.

This clone appeared a single time. The chain recombines TRBV5-1 with TRBJ2-7, with a weak D call TRBD2 (5 bases). Germline-derived CDR1 and CDR2 are SGHRS and YFSETQ. V was trimmed by 1 base and J by 7 bases, leaving 12 bases between them. The CDR3 spans 13 residues. Here the CDR3 reads CASSLYGEGEQYF. In DNA, the CDR3 is TGCGCCAGCAGCTTGTATGGCGAGGGAGAGCAGTACTTC.

The gene calls are TRBV13 and TRBJ2-1; 8 bases match TRBD2. This CDR3 comprises 15 residues. In germline, CDR1 is PRHDT, CDR2 FYEKMQ (reference sequence). The ends lost 5 bases at V and 6 bases at J; junction bases unmatched: 9. The CDR3 here is CASSHPPAGANEQFF. The DNA of the CDR3 is TGTGCCAGCAGCCACCCCCCAGCGGGAGCCAATGAGCAGTTCTTC.

The J gene is TRBJ2-3, the V gene TRBV27, with D perhaps matching TRBD1 (5 bases). This CDR3 is built from 13 residues. The germline V gene encodes CDR1 MNHEY and CDR2 SMNVEV (reference sequence). V lost 6 bases to trimming and J lost 4 bases, with 11 bases between them. The CDR3 loop is CASRQGGADTQYF. The CDR3, as DNA: TGTGCCAGCAGGCAGGGTGGGGCAGATACGCAGTATTTT.

The rearrangement uses TRBV5-1 and TRBJ2-3; no firm D call. CDR3 length equals 14 residues. In germline, CDR1 is SGHRS, CDR2 YFSETQ. Between the trimmed V and J ends, which lost 0 bases and 4 bases, there was a span of 9 bases. The CDR3 region has the DNA TGCGCCAGCAGCTTGGCTGCAACAGCAGATACGCAGTATTTT. This translates into CASSLAATADTQYF.

The rearrangement links TRBV10-3 to TRBJ2-5, with 16 bases aligning to TRBD2. The CDR3 contains 18 residues. Unmatched junction bases numbered 12, after V lost 8 bases and J lost 3 bases. Germline-derived CDR1 and CDR2 are ENHRY and SYGVKD. CDR3 loop: CAIPLGWGTSGGEETQYF. The CDR3, as DNA: TGTGCCATCCCCCTTGGGTGGGGGACTAGCGGGGGGGAAGAGACCCAGTACTTC.

This clone is a singleton in its sample. The genes are TRBV28 and TRBJ1-2, with TRBD1 matching 7 bases. This CDR3 region has 14 residues. Germline CDR1 is MDHEN and CDR2 is SYDVKM. The V gene end was trimmed by 5 bases and the J gene end by 5 bases; junction bases not matched to a gene: 8. The CDR3 region is CASSPDRSPYGYTF. The CDR3 DNA is TGTGCCAGCAGTCCGGACAGGAGCCCATATGGCTACACCTTC.

This clone was counted once. This sequence joins TRBV7-6 and TRBJ1-2; 7 bases line up with TRBD1. V shed 5 bases, J shed 2 bases, and the junction held 2 bases outside the gene matches. Germline V gives CDR1 SGHVS, CDR2 FNYEAQ. The CDR3 totals 13 residues. The CDR3 sequence is CASSTGQNYGYTF. DNA of the CDR3: TGTGCCAGCAGCACGGGACAGAACTATGGCTACACCTTC.

This chain connects TRBV19 to TRBJ1-1; 9 bases agree with TRBD1. Germline V gene lookup returns CDR1 LNHDA and CDR2 SQIVND (reference sequence). The CDR3 consists of 14 residues. Trimming cost V 6 bases and J 10 bases; bases outside gene matches: 12. The CDR3 DNA reads TGTGCCAGTAGCACCGGGACAGGGACTAATGGAGCTTTCTTT. Encoded protein: CASSTGTGTNGAFF.

The genes are TRBV29-1 and TRBJ2-5; possibly TRBD1 for D (6 bases). Germline CDR1 is SQVTM and CDR2 is ANQGSEA. Trimming removed 0 bases from V and 4 bases from J, with 15 bases in between. CDR3 length: 15 residues. Here the CDR3 DNA reads TGCAGCGTTGAAGATCTTTACAGGGCCGGAGAGACCCAGTACTTC. Its translation is CSVEDLYRAGETQYF.

The chain recombines TRBV7-2 with TRBJ1-2; D might be TRBD1 (5 bases). The length of the CDR3 is 14 residues. V gave up 2 bases and J gave up 7 bases, with 14 bases separating them. Per the germline V gene, CDR1 is SGHTA and CDR2 is FQGNSA. This CDR3 reads CASSLWGREGGYTF. The CDR3 region has the DNA TGTGCCAGCAGCTTATGGGGCAGGGAGGGTGGCTACACCTTC.

J is TRBJ2-7 and V is TRBV19, with 9 bases identical to TRBD1. The CDR3 spans 16 residues. The J segment lost 2 bases and the V segment lost 8 bases, leaving 13 bases of the junction unmatched. CDR1 is LNHDA, CDR2 SQIVND, per germline (reference sequence). The CDR3: CASASGQGMLAYEQYF. CDR3 DNA sequence: TGTGCCAGTGCCTCGGGACAGGGTATGTTGGCCTACGAGCAGTACTTC.

The gene calls are TRBV19 and TRBJ2-7; 8 bases match TRBD1. Trimming took 6 bases from V and 0 from J; bases not matched to a gene: 4. This CDR3 contains 14 residues. Per the germline V gene, CDR1 is LNHDA and CDR2 is SQIVND (reference sequence). The CDR3 DNA follows: TGTGCCAGTAGGGACAGGGCGCGCTCCTACGAGCAGTACTTC. Its protein product is CASRDRARSYEQYF.

V is TRBV6-5 and J is TRBJ1-2; D may be TRBD1 (5 bases). The CDR3 totals 13 residues. Between the trimmed V and J ends, which lost 6 bases and 8 bases, there was a span of 16 bases. Germline V gene data show CDR1 as MNHEY and CDR2 as SVGAGI. CDR3 coding DNA: TGTGCCAGCAGCCCCGGGGGGGGGATAGGCTACACCTTC. Its translation: CASSPGGGIGYTF.

The V and J genes are TRBV19 and TRBJ2-3; 8 positions match TRBD2. V trimming: 5 bases; J trimming: 5 bases; junction bases outside the gene matches: 12. Germline-derived CDR1 and CDR2 are LNHDA and SQIVND (reference sequence). The CDR3 contains 16 residues. Here the CDR3 DNA reads TGTGCCAGTAGTCCTCAGCGGGAGCGGGGCGGAGATACGCAGTATTTT. Translated: CASSPQRERGGDTQYF.

This clone was recorded a few times. V is TRBV5-4 and J is TRBJ2-7; 8 bases fit TRBD2. The CDR3 length is 13 residues. The trim removed 4 bases at V and 6 bases at J, leaving 6 bases unmatched. CDR1 is SGHNT and CDR2 is YYREEE in the germline V gene (reference sequence). The CDR3 here is CASSRGGEPEQYF. The CDR3 bases are TGTGCCAGCAGCCGGGGGGGGGAACCCGAGCAGTACTTC.

The chain couples TRBV7-2 to TRBJ1-3; 11 bases fit TRBD1. The CDR3 runs 17 residues. V shed 4 bases and J 0 bases; nucleotides not matched to a gene: 5. CDR1 is SGHTA and CDR2 is FQGNSA in the germline V gene. The CDR3 loop reads CASSSSGTGGSGNTIYF. CDR3 nucleotides: TGTGCCAGCAGCTCCTCCGGGACAGGGGGCTCTGGAAACACCATATATTTT.

The V call is TRBV7-6, the J call TRBJ1-2; TRBD1 aligns across 8 bases. Per germline, CDR1 SGHVS and CDR2 FNYEAQ. There are 16 residues in the CDR3. Germline trimming cut 4 bases from V and 2 bases from J; bases unmatched to any gene: 9. The CDR3 nucleotides read TGTGCCAGCAGCTACGCCGGACAGGGAGTAAACTATGGCTACACCTTC. As protein: CASSYAGQGVNYGYTF. Full variable domain (remainder filled in from reference TRBV7-6 and TRBJ1-2): GAGVSQSPRYKVTKRGQDVALRCDPISGHVSLYWYRQALGQGPEFLTYFNYEAQQDKSGLPNDRFSAERPEGSISTLTIQRTEQRDSAMYRCASSYAGQGVNYGYTFGSGTRLTVV.